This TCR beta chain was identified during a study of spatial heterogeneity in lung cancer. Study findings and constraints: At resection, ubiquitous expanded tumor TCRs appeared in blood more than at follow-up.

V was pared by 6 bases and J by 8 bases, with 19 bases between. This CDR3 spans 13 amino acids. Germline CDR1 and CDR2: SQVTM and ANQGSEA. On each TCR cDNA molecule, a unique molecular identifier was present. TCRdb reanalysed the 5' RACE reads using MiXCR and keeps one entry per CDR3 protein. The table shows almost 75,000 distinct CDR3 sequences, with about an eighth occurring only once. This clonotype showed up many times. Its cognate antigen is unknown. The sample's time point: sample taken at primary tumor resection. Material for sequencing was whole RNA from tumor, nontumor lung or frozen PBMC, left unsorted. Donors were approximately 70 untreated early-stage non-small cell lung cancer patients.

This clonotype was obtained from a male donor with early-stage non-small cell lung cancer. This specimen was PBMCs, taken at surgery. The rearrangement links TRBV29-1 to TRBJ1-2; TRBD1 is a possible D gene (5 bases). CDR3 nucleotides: TGCAGCGTACATACCGGGACTCAGGAGGGCTACACCTTC. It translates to CSVHTGTQEGYTF.